Sequencing of this TCR beta chain was carried out in a study of shared clonotypes between healthy human individuals. Across the study: Per donor, three plates held CD4 naive cells, three held CD4 memory, two held CD8 naive and one held CD8 memory.

The CDR3 has 15 residues. Trimming stripped 0 bases from V and 8 bases from J, with 14 bases between. The V gene's germline CDR1 is SGHTA and CDR2 FQGTGA. Assay: immunoSEQ multiplex PCR; the TCRdb copy retains only in-frame clones and omits some. Of around 2,000,000 clones listed, just over 90% are singletons. Notes on the study in general: Generation probabilities were higher for clonotypes shared across all four sorted-subset donors than for unshared ones.

Positive CCR7 selection of CD45RO-negative cells yielded the naive CD8 cells, and terminally differentiated effector memory CD45RA+ cells were excluded. With respect to this clone: The antigen is undetermined.

The specimen was naive CD8+ T cells from PBMCs. This chain uses TRBV7-3 with TRBJ2-1; TRBD2 might be the D (6 bases). The clonotype originates from a man aged 18 to 30 in good health. Some clones in this sample may be carry-over from other donors' samples. The CDR3 DNA is TGTGCCAGCAGCTTAACAGGCCAGGAGGGCGATGAGCAGTTCTTC. This sequence encodes CASSLTGQEGDEQFF.